A single sample gave rise to the 30 T cell receptor beta chains below, sequenced in a study of T cell repertoires in chronic hepatitis B. Clones were read by immunoSEQ multiplex PCR, and TCRdb kept only the in-frame ones, dropping some. Of several hundred clones in the sample, 86% were seen once. Material for sequencing was total CD8+ T cells from PBMCs. The receptor source for this set is a human donor with chronic hepatitis B virus infection.

CDR3 in amino acids: CATSGTSLYEQYF. CDR3 bases: TGTGCCACCTCTGGGACCTCCCTCTACGAGCAGTACTTC. This chain joins TRBV6-1 and TRBJ2-7; D possibly matches TRBD1 or TRBD2 (5 bases each). Germline loops: CDR1 MNHNS, CDR2 SASEGT. The V and J ends lost 10 bases and 3 bases respectively, with 16 bases between them. The CDR3 is 13 amino acids.

This chain joins TRBV9 and TRBJ1-1, with unresolved D. This CDR3 comprises 16 residues. V lost 0 bases and J lost 1, with 13 bases in between. In germline, CDR1 is SGDLS, CDR2 YYNGEE. CDR3: CASSVAPLAANTEAFF. CDR3 DNA sequence: TGTGCCAGCAGCGTAGCTCCCCTCGCAGCGAACACTGAAGCTTTCTTT.

The chain employs TRBV4-3 and TRBJ1-4; the D is unclear. Deletions cut 3 bases from V and 4 bases from J, with 9 bases between. From germline, CDR1 is LGHNA and CDR2 YSLEER. The CDR3 totals 14 residues. In DNA form, the CDR3 reads TGCGCCAGCAGCCAGGACCATCTTAATGAAAAACTGTTTTTT. Encoded protein: CASSQDHLNEKLFF.

The chain couples TRBV9 to TRBJ2-7; 7 bases agree with TRBD1. The J segment lost 3 bases and the V segment lost 7 bases, leaving 10 bases of the junction unmatched. The CDR3 runs 14 residues. Germline CDR1 is SGDLS and CDR2 is YYNGEE. This CDR3 is CASSRDSLLYEQYF. CDR3 nucleotide sequence: TGTGCCAGCTCCCGGGACAGCCTTCTCTACGAGCAGTACTTC.

This chain uses TRBV19 with TRBJ2-1, with D possibly matching TRBD1 (5 bases). Germline CDR1 is LNHDA and CDR2 is SQIVND (reference sequence). V lost 6 bases and J 0 bases, leaving 12 bases between the germline ends. The CDR3 extends over 15 amino acids. Here the CDR3 DNA reads TGTGCCAGTAGCCGGGCAGACAGCTCCTACAATGAGCAGTTCTTC. Its protein is CASSRADSSYNEQFF.

The chain carries TRBV11-3 and TRBJ2-1; possible D gene TRBD2, 5 bases. Deletions cut 0 bases from V and 11 bases from J, with 14 bases between. Germline V gene lookup returns CDR1 SGHNT and CDR2 YENEEA. The CDR3 spans 14 residues. The CDR3 is CASSLDDGKGQQFF. CDR3 DNA: TGTGCCAGCAGCTTAGACGACGGGAAGGGTCAGCAGTTCTTC.

The rearrangement joins TRBV5-4 to TRBJ2-3; unclear D gene. With 1 base removed from V and 4 bases from J, the gap between germline ends came to 4 bases. The CDR3 spans 12 residues. CDR1 is SGHNT and CDR2 is YYREEE in the germline V gene (reference sequence). In DNA form, the CDR3 reads TGTGCCAGCAGCTTGCTCCCAGATACGCAGTATTTT. This encodes CASSLLPDTQYF.

This chain uses TRBV7-9 with TRBJ2-1; no reliable D call. The germline gives CDR1 SEHNR, CDR2 FQNEAQ (reference sequence). The CDR3 extends over 13 amino acids. V was shortened by 3 bases and J by 0 bases, with 3 bases between the two germline ends. The CDR3 loop reads CASSFFSYNEQFF. In DNA, the CDR3 is TGTGCCAGCAGCTTTTTCTCCTACAATGAGCAGTTCTTC. Complete variable domain (other parts from reference TRBV7-9 and TRBJ2-1): DTGVSQNPRHKITKRGQNVTFRCDPISEHNRLYWYRQTLGQGPEFLTYFQNEAQLEKSRLLSDRFSAERPKGSFSTLEIQRTEQGDSAMYLCASSFFSYNEQFFGPGTRLTVL.

The rearrangement links TRBV6-5 to TRBJ2-6, with D possibly TRBD2 on 5 matching bases. Between the trimmed V and J ends, which lost 2 bases and 4 bases, there was a span of 9 bases. Germline assignment: CDR1 MNHEY and CDR2 SVGAGI. The CDR3 spans 15 residues. The CDR3 loop is CASSYGESGANVLTF. CDR3 nucleotides: TGTGCCAGCAGTTACGGGGAGTCGGGGGCCAACGTCCTGACTTTC.

CDR3 nucleotide sequence: TGTGCCAGCAGTGAATTGGGGGGGAGTCAGCCCCAGCATTTT. Its translation: CASSELGGSQPQHF. The chain carries TRBV25-1 and TRBJ1-5, with D maybe TRBD1 (5 bases). The V gene lost 1 base and the J gene lost 6 bases, with 10 bases spanning the gap. CDR1 is MGHDK, CDR2 SYGVNS, per germline. The CDR3 loop spans 14 amino acids.

J is TRBJ2-3 and V is TRBV4-1; the match to TRBD2 covers 8 bases. Per the germline V gene, CDR1 is MGHRA and CDR2 is YSYEKL. The V and J ends lost 9 bases and 4 bases, in that order; junction bases with no gene match: 15. This CDR3 is 16 amino acids long. CDR3 in amino acids: CASKPRASGSSDTQYF. Here the CDR3 DNA reads TGCGCCAGTAAACCCAGGGCTAGCGGGTCTTCAGATACGCAGTATTTT.

This chain connects TRBV7-9 to TRBJ1-1, with TRBD1 matching over 10 bases. CDR1 and CDR2 (germline): SEHNR, FQNEAQ (reference sequence). CDR3 length: 14 residues. The ends lost 4 bases at V and 3 bases at J; junction bases unmatched: 2. This CDR3 is CASSYGQGDTEAFF. The CDR3 DNA reads TGTGCCAGCAGCTACGGACAGGGGGACACTGAAGCTTTCTTT.

The chain uses TRBV9 and TRBJ2-1; D might be TRBD1 (5 bases). Germline assignment: CDR1 SGDLS and CDR2 YYNGEE. The V gene lost 0 bases and the J gene lost 8 bases, with 9 bases spanning the gap. CDR3 length: 13 residues. CDR3 amino acids: CASSVGAGHEQFF. CDR3 coding DNA: TGTGCCAGCAGCGTAGGGGCAGGGCATGAGCAGTTCTTC.

The rearrangement links TRBV15 to TRBJ2-5; D ambiguous. Trimming took off 2 bases at V and 5 bases at J, with 12 bases between the two ends. CDR1 and CDR2 from the germline V gene are LNHNV and YYDKDF (reference sequence). The length of the CDR3 is 14 residues. The CDR3 sequence is CATSRSLESETQYF. CDR3 in DNA: TGTGCCACCAGCAGAAGCCTGGAATCGGAGACCCAGTACTTC.

The chain joins TRBV5-4 to TRBJ1-2; D remains ambiguous. This CDR3 has 15 residues. V shed 1 base and J shed 2 bases, with 12 bases lying between them. Germline CDR1 reads SGHNT; CDR2 reads YYREEE (reference sequence). CDR3 bases: TGTGCCAGCAGCTTGAAGCAGGATACGAACTATGGCTACACCTTC. Translating it yields CASSLKQDTNYGYTF.

The rearrangement joins TRBV4-3 to TRBJ2-2; TRBD1 aligns across 7 bases. The V and J ends lost 3 bases and 2 bases, in that order; junction bases with no gene match: 9. The CDR3 is made up of 17 amino acids. Germline lookup yields CDR1 LGHNA and CDR2 YSLEER. The CDR3 sequence: CASSQAMTGLNTGELFF. CDR3 nucleotides: TGCGCCAGCAGCCAGGCTATGACAGGGCTTAACACCGGGGAGCTGTTTTTT.

The chain joins TRBV6-1 to TRBJ2-7; D not certain. The CDR3 is made up of 13 amino acids. The germline CDR1 and CDR2 sequences are MNHNS and SASEGT. With 1 base removed from V and 4 bases from J, the gap between germline ends came to 8 bases. CDR3 region: CASSEVAEYEQYF. The CDR3 DNA is TGTGCCAGCAGTGAAGTTGCAGAGTACGAGCAGTACTTC.

This chain uses TRBV2 with TRBJ2-7; no reliable D call. Germline loops: CDR1 SNHLY, CDR2 FYNNEI. The V gene lost 3 bases and the J gene lost 3 bases, with 6 bases spanning the gap. The CDR3 length is 12 residues. The CDR3 here is CASSDRIYEQYF. The CDR3 region has the DNA TGTGCCAGCAGTGATCGGATCTACGAGCAGTACTTC.

The chain recombines TRBV30 with TRBJ1-6; D is unclear. Germline V gene data show CDR1 as GTSNPN and CDR2 as SVGIG (reference sequence). The V gene lost 0 bases and the J gene lost 7 bases, with 13 bases spanning the gap. This CDR3 region has 15 residues. Here the CDR3 reads CAWSVLHGINSPLHF. The CDR3 region has the DNA TGTGCCTGGAGTGTACTCCACGGGATCAATTCACCCCTCCACTTT. The full variable domain, completed using reference TRBV30 and TRBJ1-6, is SQTIHQWPATLVQPVGSPLSLECTVEGTSNPNLYWYRQAAGRGLQLLFYSVGIGQISSEVPQNLSASRPQDRQFILSSKKLLLSDSGFYLCAWSVLHGINSPLHFGNGTRLTVT.

This clone showed up just once. CDR3 region: CAISEGTGENTGELFF. CDR3 DNA: TGTGCCATCAGTGAGGGAACAGGGGAGAACACCGGGGAGCTGTTTTTT. This chain uses TRBV10-3 with TRBJ2-2, with 7 bases identical to TRBD1. The junction had 4 bases not matched to a gene; V was cut back by 2 bases and J by 1 base. Germline values: CDR1 ENHRY, CDR2 SYGVKD. The CDR3 sequence is 16 residues long.

This clone was observed a single time. The rearrangement links TRBV7-6 to TRBJ2-1; D uncertain. The length of the CDR3 is 17 residues. The germline V and J ends were trimmed by 4 bases and 3 bases, with 19 bases remaining between them. CDR1 and CDR2 (germline): SGHVS, FNYEAQ. CDR3: CASSSLEPTLLYNEQFF. The DNA for the CDR3 is TGTGCCAGCAGCTCCCTCGAGCCTACCCTCCTCTACAATGAGCAGTTCTTC.

This chain uses TRBV6-4 with TRBJ2-1, with D maybe TRBD1 (6 bases). V was cut by 6 bases and J by 5 bases, with 11 bases left in between. Germline values: CDR1 MRHNA, CDR2 SNTAGT. This CDR3 has 13 amino acids. This CDR3 is CASSEQGNNEQFF. DNA for the CDR3: TGTGCCAGCAGCGAACAGGGAAACAATGAGCAGTTCTTC.

The CDR3 here is CASSPGGDTQYF. The CDR3 DNA sequence: TGTGCCAGCAGCCCGGGGGGGGATACGCAGTATTTT. The J gene is TRBJ2-3, the V gene TRBV14; TRBD2 matches 8 bases. The CDR3 has 12 amino acids. Germline CDR1 and CDR2: SGHDN and FVKESK. J was trimmed by 6 bases and V by 4 bases; bases with no gene match: 0.

The chain uses TRBV7-9 and TRBJ1-2; no reliable D call. The CDR3 contains 13 residues. Looked up from germline, CDR1 is SEHNR and CDR2 is FQNEAQ (reference sequence). The V gene lost 4 bases and the J gene lost 6 bases, with 12 bases spanning the gap. The CDR3 DNA sequence: TGTGCCAGCAGCTCGGACGGCCCGGATGGCTACACCTTC. As protein: CASSSDGPDGYTF.

The rearrangement joins TRBV9 to TRBJ2-1; either TRBD1 or TRBD2 may supply D (5 bases each). Deletions cut 0 bases from V and 6 bases from J, with 10 bases between. This CDR3 comprises 14 residues. From germline, CDR1 is SGDLS and CDR2 YYNGEE. The CDR3 loop is CASSVAGPLNEQFF. The CDR3 coding sequence is TGTGCCAGCAGCGTAGCGGGACCCCTCAATGAGCAGTTCTTC.

This clone appeared once. The chain carries TRBV9 and TRBJ2-5; a weak D match, TRBD2 (7 bases). This CDR3 has 15 residues. V was clipped by 5 bases and J by 4 bases, with 18 bases between them. Germline-derived CDR1 and CDR2 are SGDLS and YYNGEE. CDR3 region: CASSGGGSALETQYF. The CDR3 DNA reads TGTGCCAGCAGTGGGGGGGGCTCGGCTTTAGAGACCCAGTACTTC.

The chain is built from TRBV2 and TRBJ2-5; perhaps TRBD2 as D (5 bases). The germline gives CDR1 SNHLY, CDR2 FYNNEI. Deletions cut 5 bases from V and 2 bases from J, with 21 bases between. CDR3 length: 17 amino acids. Here the CDR3 DNA reads TGTGCCAGCAGTTCGTCGGGGAATGTCCCCTCACAAGAGACCCAGTACTTC. Translation: CASSSSGNVPSQETQYF.

V gene TRBV28 combines with J gene TRBJ2-2, with 9 bases matching TRBD1. CDR3 length: 16 residues. The germline V gene encodes CDR1 MDHEN and CDR2 SYDVKM. J gave up 0 bases and V 5 bases, and 4 bases lay outside the gene matches. CDR3 nucleotides: TGTGCCAGCAGTGCAACAGGGGGCGCGAACACCGGGGAGCTGTTTTTT. Protein: CASSATGGANTGELFF.

J is TRBJ2-1 and V is TRBV6-5, with 8 positions matching TRBD2. Unmatched junction bases numbered 9, after V lost 4 bases and J lost 7 bases. This CDR3 has 15 residues. CDR1 and CDR2 from the germline V gene are MNHEY and SVGAGI. CDR3 DNA sequence: TGTGCCAGCAGTTCGAGCGGGAGAATACTTAATGAGCAGTTCTTC. Residues: CASSSSGRILNEQFF.

The chain is built from TRBV6-1 and TRBJ2-7; D uncertain. The V gene's germline CDR1 is MNHNS and CDR2 SASEGT. V lost 1 base and J 4 bases, leaving 11 bases between the germline ends. This CDR3 has 14 amino acids. In DNA, the CDR3 is TGTGCCAGCAGTGAAGGTCTAGTCAGATACGAGCAGTACTTC. This gives the protein CASSEGLVRYEQYF.